Listed below are T cell receptor beta chains from one sample, sequenced in a study of cytomegalovirus exposure and HLA in healthy donors. Clones were sequenced by immunoSEQ multiplex PCR, and TCRdb holds only the in-frame ones, with some missing. This table has roughly 130,000 clones, about 80% appearing once. Sequenced sample: PBMCs. The source of these receptors is a human donor in good health. The CDR3 runs from the conserved cysteine through the conserved F or W. D genes are given only for firm matches. Only some rows state a clone size, as once, few, many or a class for expanded clones.

TGTGCCAGCAGGGGGGACAGGTCCGGCTCCTACAATGAGCAGTTCTTC,CASRGDRSGSYNEQFF,.,TRBJ2-1,TRBV2,TRBD1
TGTGCCAGCAGCTTGCGAGAGACCCAGTACTTC,CASSLRETQYF,.,TRBJ2-5,TRBV5-6,.
TGTGCCAGCAGTTACTTCGGGAACAATGGGCAGTTCTTC,CASSYFGNNGQFF,.,TRBJ2-1,TRBV6-5,.
TGTGCCAGCAGCTCGATCGGGACTAACACAGATACGCAGTATTTT,CASSSIGTNTDTQYF,.,TRBJ2-3,TRBV7-2,TRBD2
TGTGCCAGCAGCTCCCAGATCGGAAACCCCGGGACAGGGGGCCGGGACACTGAAGCTTTCTTT,CASSSQIGNPGTGGRDTEAFF,.,TRBJ1-1,TRBV7-6,TRBD1
TGTGCCAGCAGCCAAGAAACCAGGGTCGAGGTAGCTTTCTTT,CASSQETRVEVAFF,.,TRBJ1-1,TRBV4-2,.
TGTGCCACACGCTTCGGGACAGGGGGCATCACCGGGGAGCTGTTTTTT,CATRFGTGGITGELFF,few,TRBJ2-2,TRBV19,TRBD1
TGTGCCAGCAGTTTTGCAGGGAACTATGGCTACACCTTC,CASSFAGNYGYTF,.,TRBJ1-2,TRBV28,.
TGTGCCAGCAGCGGACTAGGAATTAAACAAGAGACCCAGTACTTC,CASSGLGIKQETQYF,.,TRBJ2-5,TRBV9,.
TGCGCCAGCAGCTTGGGGCAGGGAAGCACAGATACGCAGTATTTT,CASSLGQGSTDTQYF,.,TRBJ2-3,TRBV5-1,.
TGCGCCAGCAGCCTACAGGAATTGGGTGAAAAACTGTTTTTT,CASSLQELGEKLFF,.,TRBJ1-4,TRBV4-1,.
TGTGCCAGCAGTTACTCGACAGGGGCTATTTCCCCCCTCCACTTT,CASSYSTGAISPLHF,.,TRBJ1-6,TRBV6-5,TRBD1
TGTGCCAGCCGACCGACAGGGGAATGGTTTGAAAAACTGTTTTTT,CASRPTGEWFEKLFF,.,TRBJ1-4,TRBV6-1,TRBD1
TGTGCCAGCAGCCCCGGTCCTGAAAAACTGTTTTTT,CASSPGPEKLFF,once,TRBJ1-4,TRBV4-2,.
TGCGCCAGCAGGGACAGGGTGAATTCACCCCTCCACTTT,CASRDRVNSPLHF,.,TRBJ1-6,TRBV5-1,TRBD1
TGTGCCAGCAGCCCCAGGGGAACTGGAAACACCATATATTTT,CASSPRGTGNTIYF,.,TRBJ1-3,TRBV13,.